Listed below are T cell receptor beta chains from one sample, sequenced in a study of cytomegalovirus exposure and HLA in healthy donors. The method was immunoSEQ multiplex PCR; TCRdb's version includes in-frame clones alone and lacks a portion of them. Of approximately 300,000 clones in the sample, 86% were seen once. The sample comprised PBMCs. These receptors were collected from a woman in her late teens or twenties in good health and CMV-seronegative. Both conserved end residues are part of each CDR3. The D gene is left open where the match is weak. Clone sizes are given selectively: once, few, many, or a class where the clone is expanded.

DNA: TGCAGCGTTAGGGGAATCGGGGAGCTGTTTTTT
CDR3: CSVRGIGELFF
V: TRBV29-1
D: NA
size: NA
J: TRBJ2-2

DNA: TGTGCCATCAGTGACGGGACTATTTCCTACGAGCAGTACTTC
CDR3: CAISDGTISYEQYF
V: TRBV10-3
D: TRBD2
size: many
J: TRBJ2-7

DNA: TGCGCCAGCAGCTTGGGACTAGACGCCTACGAGCAGTACTTC
CDR3: CASSLGLDAYEQYF
V: TRBV5-1
D: NA
size: NA
J: TRBJ2-7

DNA: TGCAGCGTTGAAGGAGGTAGCGGGAGGTCAGATACGCAGTATTTT
CDR3: CSVEGGSGRSDTQYF
V: TRBV29-1
D: TRBD2
size: NA
J: TRBJ2-3

DNA: TGTGCCAGCAGCTTGCAGAGCGGAGCCTACGAGCAGTACTTC
CDR3: CASSLQSGAYEQYF
V: TRBV5-8
D: NA
size: NA
J: TRBJ2-7

DNA: TGTGCCAGCAGCTTGGGGACAGAGGGCAGGGAAGCTTTCTTT
CDR3: CASSLGTEGREAFF
V: TRBV7-8
D: TRBD1
size: NA
J: TRBJ1-1

DNA: TGTGCCAGCAACGTCGGGGAGGAACAGCCCCAGCATTTT
CDR3: CASNVGEEQPQHF
V: TRBV2
D: NA
size: NA
J: TRBJ1-5

DNA: TGTGCCAGCAGTACCCCGGACAGGGGGCTGAACGAGCAGTACTTC
CDR3: CASSTPDRGLNEQYF
V: TRBV28
D: TRBD1
size: NA
J: TRBJ2-7

DNA: TGTGCCAGCAGCCCCGACAGAGGCGAGTCCTACGAGCAGTACTTC
CDR3: CASSPDRGESYEQYF
V: TRBV21-1
D: NA
size: once
J: TRBJ2-7

DNA: TGTGCCAGCAGCCAAGATGGTATTTCTAGGACAGGGGACACTGAAGCTTTCTTT
CDR3: CASSQDGISRTGDTEAFF
V: TRBV4-2
D: TRBD1
size: once
J: TRBJ1-1

DNA: TGTGCCAGCAACTCACAGGGGACGGGGTTTGGAAACACCATATATTTT
CDR3: CASNSQGTGFGNTIYF
V: TRBV2
D: TRBD1
size: NA
J: TRBJ1-3

DNA: TGTGCCAGCAGCAGCCAAGGACAGGGTCGCGAGCAGTACTTC
CDR3: CASSSQGQGREQYF
V: TRBV7-9
D: TRBD1
size: NA
J: TRBJ2-7

DNA: TGTGCCAGCAGCTCCCCCGCGGTCACCCTCCTCGAGCAGTACTTC
CDR3: CASSSPAVTLLEQYF
V: TRBV11-2
D: NA
size: NA
J: TRBJ2-7

DNA: TGTGCCTGGAGTGTAGGGGCGGGAGCAGGAGAGACCCAGTACTTC
CDR3: CAWSVGAGAGETQYF
V: TRBV30
D: TRBD2
size: NA
J: TRBJ2-5

DNA: TGTGCCAGCAGTCCGGGGACTAGCGGAGAAGACTCCTACGAGCAGTACTTC
CDR3: CASSPGTSGEDSYEQYF
V: TRBV28
D: TRBD2
size: NA
J: TRBJ2-7

DNA: TGTGCCAGCAGTGAGACAGGGGTGTTGCAGACCCAGTACTTC
CDR3: CASSETGVLQTQYF
V: TRBV6-5
D: TRBD1
size: NA
J: TRBJ2-5

DNA: TGTGCCAGCAGCCCGCCGACAGGGGGTTATGAGTATGGCTACACCTTC
CDR3: CASSPPTGGYEYGYTF
V: TRBV7-2
D: TRBD1
size: NA
J: TRBJ1-2

DNA: TGTGCCAGCAGCTTTGACAACTCCTACGAGCAGTACTTC
CDR3: CASSFDNSYEQYF
V: TRBV7-6
D: NA
size: NA
J: TRBJ2-7

DNA: TGTGCCAGCAGCGTAAGCCAGCGGCCCACAGATACGCAGTATTTT
CDR3: CASSVSQRPTDTQYF
V: TRBV9
D: NA
size: NA
J: TRBJ2-3

DNA: TGTGCCTGGAGACCCCAGGGGCAGACTGAAGCTTTCTTT
CDR3: CAWRPQGQTEAFF
V: TRBV30
D: NA
size: NA
J: TRBJ1-1

DNA: TGTGCCAGCAGCATAAAGTACGGACAGGGGGTCGGAGAGACCCAGTACTTC
CDR3: CASSIKYGQGVGETQYF
V: TRBV5-4
D: TRBD1
size: NA
J: TRBJ2-5

DNA: TGCGCCAGCAGCCTTCGGACAGGGTCACTTTTGAACACTGAAGCTTTCTTT
CDR3: CASSLRTGSLLNTEAFF
V: TRBV4-1
D: TRBD1
size: NA
J: TRBJ1-1

DNA: TGTGCCAGCAGCAGGCTAAGCGGGAGGGCCGGCACCGGGGAGCTGTTTTTT
CDR3: CASSRLSGRAGTGELFF
V: TRBV7-3
D: TRBD2
size: NA
J: TRBJ2-2

DNA: TGTGCCAGCAAGGTTCGGGGAGCTGGAAACACCATATATTTT
CDR3: CASKVRGAGNTIYF
V: TRBV4-2
D: NA
size: NA
J: TRBJ1-3

DNA: TGCAGCGTCTCACTAGCGGCCCAAGAGACCCAGTACTTC
CDR3: CSVSLAAQETQYF
V: TRBV29-1
D: TRBD2
size: NA
J: TRBJ2-5

DNA: TGTGCCAGCAGTGAAACTCCAGGCGGGCCGGCTGAAGCTTTCTTT
CDR3: CASSETPGGPAEAFF
V: TRBV2
D: NA
size: NA
J: TRBJ1-1

DNA: TGTGCCAGCAGCGGAGACAGGGCCGCCTATGGCTACACCTTC
CDR3: CASSGDRAAYGYTF
V: TRBV2
D: TRBD1
size: NA
J: TRBJ1-2

DNA: TGCGCCAGCAGCGTTGGTTGGGCCACTGAAGCTTTCTTT
CDR3: CASSVGWATEAFF
V: TRBV5-1
D: NA
size: NA
J: TRBJ1-1

DNA: TGTGCCAGCAGCTTAGCCGGCGGCCTCTCTGGAAACACCATATATTTT
CDR3: CASSLAGGLSGNTIYF
V: TRBV7-9
D: NA
size: NA
J: TRBJ1-3

DNA: TGTGCCAGCAGTTACCTTTCAGGGAATGAGCAGTTCTTC
CDR3: CASSYLSGNEQFF
V: TRBV6-6
D: NA
size: few
J: TRBJ2-1

DNA: TGTGCCAGCAGTCATGACACTGAAGCTTTCTTT
CDR3: CASSHDTEAFF
V: TRBV7-9
D: NA
size: NA
J: TRBJ1-1

DNA: TGTGCCAGCAGTTCGGGGGGGGCCGGAAACACCATATATTTT
CDR3: CASSSGGAGNTIYF
V: TRBV6-1
D: NA
size: NA
J: TRBJ1-3

DNA: TGCGCCAGCAGCCAAGACTCCCCCGGGGGGACAGGGGGCTGGCATGAGCAGTTCTTC
CDR3: CASSQDSPGGTGGWHEQFF
V: TRBV4-3
D: TRBD1
size: NA
J: TRBJ2-1

DNA: TGTGCCAGCAGTGCACGACAGGGGGAGCAGTTCTTC
CDR3: CASSARQGEQFF
V: TRBV2
D: TRBD1
size: NA
J: TRBJ2-1

DNA: TGTGCCAGCAGCTTCGCGGCGGGAGCGAACACCGGGGAGCTGTTTTTT
CDR3: CASSFAAGANTGELFF
V: TRBV5-6
D: TRBD2
size: NA
J: TRBJ2-2

DNA: TGTGCCAGCAGAGGGACATTCAGCTATGGCTACACCTTC
CDR3: CASRGTFSYGYTF
V: TRBV6-5
D: NA
size: NA
J: TRBJ1-2

DNA: TGTGCCAGCAGCTTTGTCAGGGGCACTGAAGCTTTCTTT
CDR3: CASSFVRGTEAFF
V: TRBV5-4
D: NA
size: NA
J: TRBJ1-1

DNA: TGTGCCAGCAGCCGGGACTCCAGGCCCACAGATACGCAGTATTTT
CDR3: CASSRDSRPTDTQYF
V: TRBV7-9
D: NA
size: once
J: TRBJ2-3

DNA: TGTGCCAGCTCACCAGGGGCGGGAGGGCCAGAAGAGCAGTACTTC
CDR3: CASSPGAGGPEEQYF
V: TRBV18
D: TRBD2
size: NA
J: TRBJ2-7

DNA: TGTGCCAGCAGGGTAGGGGGAGAGAAGCTGTTTTTT
CDR3: CASRVGGEKLFF
V: TRBV2
D: NA
size: once
J: TRBJ2-2

DNA: TGCGCCAGCAGCGACCGACAGGTGAACTATGGCTACACCTTC
CDR3: CASSDRQVNYGYTF
V: TRBV4-3
D: NA
size: NA
J: TRBJ1-2

DNA: TGCGCCAGCAAAGTCGGGAGGGCCAGTGACGGGGCAGATACGCAGTATTTT
CDR3: CASKVGRASDGADTQYF
V: TRBV5-1
D: TRBD2
size: NA
J: TRBJ2-3

DNA: TGTGCCAGCAGCCTCTGGGGCAGGGGTGACAATGAGCAGTTCTTC
CDR3: CASSLWGRGDNEQFF
V: TRBV5-8
D: NA
size: NA
J: TRBJ2-1

DNA: TGTGCCAGCAGGGACGACAGCAGGGAGACCCAGTACTTC
CDR3: CASRDDSRETQYF
V: TRBV2
D: NA
size: NA
J: TRBJ2-5

DNA: TGTGCCAGCAGTGTGACTAGCCCAGAGACCCAGTACTTC
CDR3: CASSVTSPETQYF
V: TRBV2
D: TRBD2
size: NA
J: TRBJ2-5

DNA: TGTGCCAGCAGCTTGGGAAGGGGACACCACTACGAGCAGTACTTC
CDR3: CASSLGRGHHYEQYF
V: TRBV11-2
D: NA
size: NA
J: TRBJ2-7

DNA: TGTGCCAGCAGTCATTCCGGGTACGAGCAGTACTTC
CDR3: CASSHSGYEQYF
V: TRBV28
D: NA
size: NA
J: TRBJ2-7